Listed below are T cell receptor beta chains from one sample, sequenced in a study of T cell changes during pregnancy in multiple sclerosis. The table came from immunoSEQ multiplex PCR; TCRdb's copy has only in-frame clones and leaves some out. The sample shows about 130,000 clones, about 95% of them seen only once. The sample was peripheral blood, taken after pregnancy. These receptors were taken from a female donor with multiple sclerosis, enrolled in a pregnancy study. Both conserved end residues are part of each CDR3. D genes are given only for firm matches. The size field is filled for only some rows; it gives once, few, many or a size class.

clone_size,j_call,v_call,cdr3_length,d_call,cdr3_nt,cdr3_aa
-,TRBJ1-5,TRBV21-1,22,-,TGTGCCAGCAGCAAAGGGAGTGCGGGCAGGGGGCTTTTTGGATATCGCAATCAGCCCCAGCATTTT,CASSKGSAGRGLFGYRNQPQHF
-,TRBJ1-3,TRBV4-1,17,-,TGCGCCAGCTCGCGGACTACCCCTCAAAGCTCTGGAAACACCATATATTTT,CASSRTTPQSSGNTIYF
-,TRBJ2-7,TRBV7-9,13,TRBD1,TGTGCCAGCAGTCACCTCGGACAGGCTGAGCAGTACTTC,CASSHLGQAEQYF
-,TRBJ1-3,TRBV5-1,15,TRBD1,TGCGTCAGCAGCTTGGCCGGGACAGCTGGAAACACCATATATTTT,CVSSLAGTAGNTIYF
-,TRBJ2-1,TRBV7-8,16,TRBD2,TGTGCCAGCAGCTCCCTGGGGGGAGGGTTGTACAATGAGCAGTTCTTC,CASSSLGGGLYNEQFF
-,TRBJ1-1,TRBV19,13,-,TGTGCCAGTAGTATTCAGGCTACCACTGAAGCTTTCTTT,CASSIQATTEAFF
once,TRBJ2-3,TRBV27,14,-,TGTGCCAGCAGTCTCTGGGGACTTGGAGATACGCAGTATTTT,CASSLWGLGDTQYF
once,TRBJ2-3,TRBV19,14,-,TGTGCCAGTAGTTTCGGACAGATCGCAGATACGCAGTATTTT,CASSFGQIADTQYF
-,TRBJ2-1,TRBV5-1,16,TRBD2,TGCGCCAGCAGTTACGGACTAGCGGGGGCCTACAATGAGCAGTTCTTC,CASSYGLAGAYNEQFF
-,TRBJ1-5,TRBV6-6,13,-,TGTGCCAGCAGTTTTAATAGCAATCAGCCCCAGCATTTT,CASSFNSNQPQHF
-,TRBJ1-6,TRBV30,12,-,TGTGCCTGGAGTGTAAAGGGGCCACCCCTCCACTTT,CAWSVKGPPLHF
-,TRBJ2-2,TRBV11-3,17,TRBD1,TGTGCCAGCAGCCCCGATTGGGACAGAAAGAACACCGGGGAGCTGTTTTTT,CASSPDWDRKNTGELFF
-,TRBJ2-3,TRBV9,14,-,TGTGCCAGCAGCGTAGCGGGTAGCACAGATACGCAGTATTTT,CASSVAGSTDTQYF
-,TRBJ2-2,TRBV27,14,-,TGTGCCAGCAGCGAGGAGTTTGGCGCCGGGGAGCTGTTTTTT,CASSEEFGAGELFF
-,TRBJ2-5,TRBV7-9,13,-,TGTGCCAGCTATCCAGCGTACCAAGAGACCCAGTACTTC,CASYPAYQETQYF
-,TRBJ2-3,TRBV4-2,16,TRBD2,TGTGCCAGCAGCCAAGGAGGGAGCGGGGGCACAGATACGCAGTATTTT,CASSQGGSGGTDTQYF
-,TRBJ1-1,TRBV10-3,15,TRBD1,TGTGCCATCAGTAGCCGGACAGGGGGACTCACTGAAGCTTTCTTT,CAISSRTGGLTEAFF
-,TRBJ2-3,TRBV29-1,12,-,TGCAGCGTCAGGGACTCCGAGAGGGCGCAGTATTTT,CSVRDSERAQYF
-,TRBJ2-5,TRBV7-9,14,-,TGTGCCAGCAGCTTAACAGTCCCCCAAGAGACCCAGTACTTC,CASSLTVPQETQYF
-,TRBJ1-6,TRBV6-5,14,-,TGTGCCAGCAGGGGGCCAGGGCGGAATTCACCCCTCCACTTT,CASRGPGRNSPLHF
-,TRBJ2-7,TRBV5-6,14,-,TGTGCCAGCAGCTTGGGGTTAGACTCCTACGAGCAGTACTTC,CASSLGLDSYEQYF
-,TRBJ2-4,TRBV28,16,-,TGTGCCAGCAGCCTACCCCCGGGACAACTCAAAAACATTCAGTACTTC,CASSLPPGQLKNIQYF
-,TRBJ2-2,TRBV7-9,17,TRBD1,TGTGCCAGCAGCTTAGGACGGACAGGGGCGAACACCGGGGAGCTGTTTTTT,CASSLGRTGANTGELFF
-,TRBJ2-4,TRBV28,11,TRBD1,TGTGCCAGCAGGGACAGGTCGATTCAGTACTTC,CASRDRSIQYF
once,TRBJ2-2,TRBV27,15,-,TGTGCCAGCAGTTTAGTCAGGGGAGGGACCGGGGAGCTGTTTTTT,CASSLVRGGTGELFF
-,TRBJ1-1,TRBV7-9,15,-,TGTGCCAGCAGCTTAGCGGTTGGGCGAAACACTGAAGCTTTCTTT,CASSLAVGRNTEAFF
-,TRBJ2-2,TRBV11-2,14,TRBD2,TGTGCCAGCATTCCTAGCGGGAGCCTCGGGGAGCTGTTTTTT,CASIPSGSLGELFF
-,TRBJ2-6,TRBV9,17,TRBD1,TGTGCCAGCAGCGCAGACAGGGGGCTCACTGGGGCCAACGTCCTGACTTTC,CASSADRGLTGANVLTF
-,TRBJ2-6,TRBV6-5,15,TRBD1,TGTGCCAGCAGTTACGAGCCGGACAGGGGAAACGTCCTGACTTTC,CASSYEPDRGNVLTF
-,TRBJ2-3,TRBV6-1,15,TRBD2,TGTGCCAGCAGTGAAGTAGCGGGATTCATCGATACGCAGTATTTT,CASSEVAGFIDTQYF
-,TRBJ2-7,TRBV18,16,TRBD2,TGTGCCAGCTCACTTCGGGAGCGGGGACCCACCTACGAGCAGTACTTC,CASSLRERGPTYEQYF
-,TRBJ2-7,TRBV7-9,15,TRBD1,TGTGCCAGCAGCTCCGACGGGACAGGGGGCAGAGAGCAGTACTTC,CASSSDGTGGREQYF
-,TRBJ1-1,TRBV12-5,14,TRBD1,TGTGCTAGTGGGGTAGACAGGGCAAAGACTGAAGCTTTCTTT,CASGVDRAKTEAFF
once,TRBJ2-3,TRBV29-1,17,TRBD1,TGCAGCGTTGAAGAAGGCGGTGGCAGGGGGCTGCCAGATACGCAGTATTTT,CSVEEGGGRGLPDTQYF
-,TRBJ2-1,TRBV6-1,17,-,TGTGCCAGCAGTGAAGCGACCCTAGGTCTTACCTACAATGAGCAGTTCTTC,CASSEATLGLTYNEQFF
once,TRBJ2-3,TRBV19,16,-,TGTGCCAGTAGTGTCCTAAAGCGGATCAGCACAGATACGCAGTATTTT,CASSVLKRISTDTQYF
-,TRBJ2-1,TRBV13,20,TRBD2,TGTGCCAGCAGCCGTTATAGCCGTACTAGCGGGAGGAGCTCCTACAATGAGCAGTTCTTC,CASSRYSRTSGRSSYNEQFF
-,TRBJ2-3,TRBV10-3,16,-,TGTGCCATCAGTGAGGAGGCGGGGCTCAACACAGATACGCAGTATTTT,CAISEEAGLNTDTQYF
-,TRBJ2-1,TRBV5-4,16,-,TGTGCCAGCAGCTTGGGAGGCGGGGTCTCGTACAATGAGCAGTTCTTC,CASSLGGGVSYNEQFF
-,TRBJ1-4,TRBV19,14,TRBD1,TGTGCCAGTAGGCATACAGGGGTTGCTGAAAAACTGTTTTTT,CASRHTGVAEKLFF
-,TRBJ2-7,TRBV5-5,15,-,TGTGCCAGCAGCTTACAACCCTCCAGCTCCTACGAGCAGTACTTC,CASSLQPSSSYEQYF
-,TRBJ2-1,TRBV13,15,TRBD2,TGTGCCAGCAGCTTAGATAGCGGGAGATGGGGTGAGCAGTTCTTC,CASSLDSGRWGEQFF
-,TRBJ1-1,TRBV29-1,15,-,TGCAGCGTTGAGGGGAGAGGGAAGTTGAACACTGAAGCTTTCTTT,CSVEGRGKLNTEAFF
-,TRBJ2-1,TRBV15,15,TRBD2,TGTGCCACCAGCAGAGATCCGCTAGCGGGAGGTGAGCAGTTCTTC,CATSRDPLAGGEQFF
-,TRBJ1-5,TRBV28,14,TRBD1,TGTGCCAGCAGGGAGGACAGGGGAAGGCGGCCCCAGCATTTT,CASREDRGRRPQHF
-,TRBJ1-2,TRBV4-2,16,TRBD1,TGTGCCAGCAGCCAAGCCAAAGGGACAGGGACGTTGGGCTACACCTTC,CASSQAKGTGTLGYTF
-,TRBJ1-1,TRBV29-1,12,-,TGCAGCGTTGCACAGGGACACACTGAAGCTTTCTTT,CSVAQGHTEAFF
-,TRBJ2-1,TRBV4-3,17,TRBD1,TGCGCCAGCAGCCAAGATACGGGACAGGGGATTCTCGATGAGCAGTTCTTC,CASSQDTGQGILDEQFF
-,TRBJ2-7,TRBV28,14,-,TGTGCCAGCAGTTTAACAGGGACAACTTACGAGCAGTACTTC,CASSLTGTTYEQYF
-,TRBJ2-7,TRBV15,15,-,TGTGCCACCAGCAGAGGGGATTGGGACAACTACGAGCAGTACTTC,CATSRGDWDNYEQYF
-,TRBJ2-7,TRBV7-9,17,TRBD2,TGTGCCAGCAGCCCCGGACTAGCGGGAGGGAACCGCTACGAGCAGTACTTC,CASSPGLAGGNRYEQYF
-,TRBJ2-1,TRBV7-9,19,TRBD1,TGTGCCAGCAGCTCCCCTCCGGAAGTTGGGACAGTCATCTACAATGAGCAGTTCTTC,CASSSPPEVGTVIYNEQFF
-,TRBJ1-5,TRBV6-1,14,TRBD1,TGTGCCAGCATCCTACGGAGGGGGCAAGAGCCCCAGCATTTT,CASILRRGQEPQHF
-,TRBJ2-1,TRBV7-2,14,-,TGTGCCAGCAGTCCGGCGGGCCAGGTCAATGAGCAGTTCTTC,CASSPAGQVNEQFF